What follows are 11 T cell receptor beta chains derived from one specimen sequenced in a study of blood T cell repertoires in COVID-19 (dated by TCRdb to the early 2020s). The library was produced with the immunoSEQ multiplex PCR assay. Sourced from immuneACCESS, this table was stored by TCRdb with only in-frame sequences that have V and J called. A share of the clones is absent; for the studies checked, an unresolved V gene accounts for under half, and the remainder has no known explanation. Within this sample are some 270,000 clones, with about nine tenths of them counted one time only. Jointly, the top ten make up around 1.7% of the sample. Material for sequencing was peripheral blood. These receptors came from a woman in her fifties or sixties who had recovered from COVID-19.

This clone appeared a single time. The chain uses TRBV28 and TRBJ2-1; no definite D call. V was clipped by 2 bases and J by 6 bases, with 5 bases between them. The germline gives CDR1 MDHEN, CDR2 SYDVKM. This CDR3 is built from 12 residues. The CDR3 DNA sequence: TGTGCCAGCAGTTTAACCAGCAATGAGCAGTTCTTC. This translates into CASSLTSNEQFF.

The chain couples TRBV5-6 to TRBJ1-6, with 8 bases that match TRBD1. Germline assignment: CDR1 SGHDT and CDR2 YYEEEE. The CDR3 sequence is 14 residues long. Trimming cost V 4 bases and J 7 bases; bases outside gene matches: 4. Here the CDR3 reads CASSLTGGNSPLHF. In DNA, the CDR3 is TGTGCCAGCAGCCTCACAGGGGGGAATTCACCCCTCCACTTT.

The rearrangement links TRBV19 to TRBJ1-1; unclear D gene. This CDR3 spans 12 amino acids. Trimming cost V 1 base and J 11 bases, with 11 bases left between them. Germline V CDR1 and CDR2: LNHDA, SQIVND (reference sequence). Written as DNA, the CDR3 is TGTGCCAGTAGTATAGGCGGCGGGAACGCTTTCTTT. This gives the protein CASSIGGGNAFF.

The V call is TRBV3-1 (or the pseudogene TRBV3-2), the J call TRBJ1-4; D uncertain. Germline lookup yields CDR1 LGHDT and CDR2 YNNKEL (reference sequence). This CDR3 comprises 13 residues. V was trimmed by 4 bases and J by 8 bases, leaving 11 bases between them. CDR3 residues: CASSRPPGEKLFF. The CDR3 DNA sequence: TGTGCCAGCAGCCGGCCACCGGGGGAAAAACTGTTTTTT.

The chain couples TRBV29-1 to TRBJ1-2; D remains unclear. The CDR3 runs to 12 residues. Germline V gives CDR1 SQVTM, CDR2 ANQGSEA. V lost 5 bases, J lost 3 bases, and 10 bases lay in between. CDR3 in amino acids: CSVKAGDYGYTF. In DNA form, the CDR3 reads TGCAGCGTTAAAGCCGGGGACTATGGCTACACCTTC.

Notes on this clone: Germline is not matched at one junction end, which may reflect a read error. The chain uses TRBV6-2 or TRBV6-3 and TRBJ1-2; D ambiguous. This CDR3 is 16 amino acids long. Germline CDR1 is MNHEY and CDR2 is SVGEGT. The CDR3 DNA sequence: TGTGCCAGCAGTTACTCGTTCGCCGATCCTAAGTATGGCTACACCTTC. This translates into CASSYSFADPKYGYTF.

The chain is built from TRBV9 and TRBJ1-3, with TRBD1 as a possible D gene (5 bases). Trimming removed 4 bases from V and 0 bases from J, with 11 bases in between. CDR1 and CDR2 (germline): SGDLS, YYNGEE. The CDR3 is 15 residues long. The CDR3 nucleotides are TGTGCCAGCAGCCCCGACAGAGGCTCTGGAAACACCATATATTTT. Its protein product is CASSPDRGSGNTIYF.

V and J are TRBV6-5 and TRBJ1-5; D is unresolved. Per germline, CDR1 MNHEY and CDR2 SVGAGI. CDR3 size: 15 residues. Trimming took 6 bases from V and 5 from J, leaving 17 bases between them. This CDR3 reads CASSRHGGRDQPQHF. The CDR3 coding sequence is TGTGCCAGCAGCCGACACGGAGGTAGGGATCAGCCCCAGCATTTT.

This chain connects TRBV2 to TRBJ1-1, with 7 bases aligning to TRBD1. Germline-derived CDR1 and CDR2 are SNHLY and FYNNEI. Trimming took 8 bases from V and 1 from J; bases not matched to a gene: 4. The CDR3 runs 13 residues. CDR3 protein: CASETGTNTEAFF. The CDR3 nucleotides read TGTGCCAGCGAGACAGGGACGAACACTGAAGCTTTCTTT.

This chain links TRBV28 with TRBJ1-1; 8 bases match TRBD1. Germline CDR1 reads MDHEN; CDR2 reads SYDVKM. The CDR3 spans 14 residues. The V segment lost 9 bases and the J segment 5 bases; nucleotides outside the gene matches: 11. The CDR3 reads CASQKGGQVTEAFF. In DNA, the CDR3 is TGTGCCAGTCAAAAGGGGGGACAGGTGACTGAAGCTTTCTTT.

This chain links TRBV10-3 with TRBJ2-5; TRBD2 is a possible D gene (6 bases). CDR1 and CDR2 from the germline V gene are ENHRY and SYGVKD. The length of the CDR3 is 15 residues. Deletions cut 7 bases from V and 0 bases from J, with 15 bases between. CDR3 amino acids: CAINGGAGHQETQYF. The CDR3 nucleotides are TGTGCCATCAACGGAGGGGCGGGGCACCAAGAGACCCAGTACTTC.